Presented here are 28 T cell receptor beta chains from one specimen sequenced in a study of cytomegalovirus exposure and HLA in healthy donors. Profiling relied on immunoSEQ multiplex PCR, and the TCRdb table lists in-frame clones only, not all of them. The sample includes 70,000 to 95,000 clones, under 95% seen only once; the top ten take 3.5% to 4%. The specimen sequenced was PBMCs. The receptors stem from a woman under 40 in good health and CMV-seronegative.

This chain connects TRBV6-1 to TRBJ2-3; D perhaps matches TRBD1 (6 bases). Trimming pared 8 bases from V and 5 bases from J, leaving 20 bases between. The CDR3 spans 15 residues. CDR1 and CDR2 from the germline V gene are MNHNS and SASEGT. The CDR3 bases are TGTGCCAGCCGCGAAAGGGGGACAAGTGGAGATACGCAGTATTTT. It translates to CASRERGTSGDTQYF.

J is TRBJ2-7 and V is TRBV5-1, with D possibly being TRBD2 (6 bases). V lost 4 bases and J 2 bases, leaving 13 bases between the germline ends. This CDR3 contains 14 residues. CDR1 and CDR2 from the germline V gene are SGHRS and YFSETQ. CDR3 protein: CASSISGITYEQYF. CDR3 sequence (DNA): TGCGCCAGCAGCATTAGCGGAATAACCTACGAGCAGTACTTC.

The chain joins TRBV28 to TRBJ1-1; 9 bases are shared with TRBD1. CDR3 length: 11 residues. The ends lost 9 bases at V and 8 bases at J; junction bases unmatched: 4. The germline gives CDR1 MDHEN, CDR2 SYDVKM. DNA for the CDR3: TGTGCCAGTACAGGGGGCCGGGAAGCTTTCTTT. Its protein is CASTGGREAFF.

The chain uses TRBV7-2 and TRBJ1-5; no firm D call. Germline V gene lookup returns CDR1 SGHTA and CDR2 FQGNSA. The CDR3 extends over 15 amino acids. Trimming left V 3 bases short and J 0 bases short, with 9 bases between. The CDR3 protein is CASSFELVSNQPQHF. For the CDR3, the DNA is TGTGCCAGCAGCTTCGAACTTGTTAGCAATCAGCCCCAGCATTTT.

The genes are TRBV10-3 and TRBJ2-7; D is unresolved. V lost 5 bases and J 0 bases, leaving 11 bases between the germline ends. CDR1 ENHRY and CDR2 SYGVKD come from the germline V gene. This CDR3 contains 14 residues. The CDR3 nucleotides are TGTGCCATCAGTCAAACGGCGGACTCCTACGAGCAGTACTTC. It encodes CAISQTADSYEQYF.

The chain employs TRBV7-2 and TRBJ1-6; D is unclear. Germline CDR1 reads SGHTA; CDR2 reads FQGNSA. V lost 0 bases and J lost 0, with 6 bases in between. The CDR3 spans 16 residues. CDR3: CASSLAHSSYNSPLHF. The DNA for the CDR3 is TGTGCCAGCAGCTTAGCCCACAGCTCCTATAATTCACCCCTCCACTTT.

This rearrangement joins TRBV4-1 to TRBJ1-3; no definite D call. This CDR3 has 17 amino acids. Germline lookup yields CDR1 MGHRA and CDR2 YSYEKL. V was trimmed by 0 bases and J by 0 bases, leaving 12 bases between them. CDR3 sequence reads: CASSQDQRPYSGNTIYF. The CDR3 DNA reads as TGCGCCAGCAGCCAAGATCAGAGGCCTTACTCTGGAAACACCATATATTTT.

The V and J genes are TRBV28 and TRBJ1-2; possible D gene TRBD1, 5 bases. Germline values: CDR1 MDHEN, CDR2 SYDVKM. This CDR3 is 13 amino acids long. The germline V and J ends were trimmed by 5 bases and 8 bases, with 15 bases remaining between them. CDR3 protein: CASSPPGRRGYTF. The CDR3 coding sequence is TGTGCCAGCAGTCCCCCAGGGAGGAGAGGCTACACCTTC.

The gene calls are TRBV29-1 and TRBJ2-5; 7 nucleotides align to TRBD1. Trimming took 0 bases from V and 1 from J; bases not matched to a gene: 2. CDR1 SQVTM and CDR2 ANQGSEA come from the germline V gene. The CDR3 has 14 amino acids. The CDR3 is CSVEDRDSQETQYF. The CDR3 nucleotides are TGCAGCGTTGAAGATCGGGACAGCCAAGAGACCCAGTACTTC.

The chain carries TRBV2 and TRBJ1-5; TRBD1 agrees at 8 bases. Trimming removed 2 bases from V and 4 bases from J; junction bases left unmatched: 4. Germline V gene sequence: CDR1 SNHLY, CDR2 FYNNEI. The CDR3 loop spans 15 amino acids. The CDR3 loop reads CASSERTGGNQPQHF. As DNA, the CDR3 is TGTGCCAGCAGTGAACGTACAGGGGGAAATCAGCCCCAGCATTTT.

This chain links TRBV14 with TRBJ2-1; 7 bases align to TRBD2. CDR3 length: 15 residues. The germline V gene has CDR1 SGHDN and CDR2 FVKESK. Trimming cost V 1 base and J 2 bases; bases outside gene matches: 2. CDR3 sequence (DNA): TGTGCCAGCAGCCAAGGCGGGAGCGCCTACAATGAGCAGTTCTTC. Encoded protein: CASSQGGSAYNEQFF.

This clone was recorded only once. This chain links TRBV6-5 with TRBJ2-2; no reliable D call. Trimming removed 0 bases at V and 7 bases at J, with 12 bases between. The CDR3 covers 15 residues. Germline CDR1 is MNHEY and CDR2 is SVGAGI. CDR3 residues: CASSYSFAVRGELFF. The CDR3 DNA reads TGTGCCAGCAGTTACTCTTTCGCGGTCCGCGGGGAGCTGTTTTTT.

The chain uses TRBV5-1 and TRBJ1-4; D may be TRBD1 (6 bases). Trimming took 4 bases from V and 8 from J, leaving 15 bases between them. The CDR3 is 14 residues long. Germline CDR1 SGHRS, CDR2 YFSETQ. CDR3 DNA: TGCGCCAGCAGCCATACAGGGCTAGAGGAAAAACTGTTTTTT. Translated, it gives CASSHTGLEEKLFF.

This clone is a singleton in its sample. The chain recombines TRBV7-9 with TRBJ2-7, with 9 nucleotides matching TRBD2. V was clipped by 5 bases and J by 5 bases; unmatched bases: 10. The CDR3 is 15 residues long. Germline V lookup: CDR1 SEHNR, CDR2 FQNEAQ (reference sequence). CDR3 sequence (DNA): TGTGCCAGCAGCCCAACGACTAGCGGACGTGACGAGCAGTACTTC. Its protein is CASSPTTSGRDEQYF.

V and J are TRBV6-1 and TRBJ2-5; TRBD1 matches 11 bases. This CDR3 has 15 residues. Germline V CDR1 and CDR2: MNHNS, SASEGT. The V gene end was trimmed by 1 base and the J gene end by 6 bases; junction bases not matched to a gene: 4. The CDR3 is CASSEGGTGGQTQYF. In DNA, the CDR3 is TGTGCCAGCAGTGAAGGAGGGACAGGGGGTCAGACCCAGTACTTC.

This clone has a single count. The V and J genes are TRBV6-5 and TRBJ1-2, with D maybe TRBD1 (6 bases). The germline V gene has CDR1 MNHEY and CDR2 SVGAGI. The V and J ends lost 8 bases and 1 base respectively, with 14 bases between them. This CDR3 has 14 residues. This CDR3 reads CASRAGGLNYGYTF. As DNA, the CDR3 is TGTGCCAGCCGCGCGGGGGGCCTTAACTATGGCTACACCTTC.

The rearrangement uses TRBV29-1 and TRBJ2-2, with 8 nucleotides matching TRBD1. J lost 4 bases, V lost 5 bases, and 12 bases had no gene match. The length of the CDR3 is 16 residues. The germline V gene has CDR1 SQVTM and CDR2 ANQGSEA. CDR3 DNA sequence: TGCAGCGTTTCCCCCTCGGACAGGGATACCACCGGGGAGCTGTTTTTT. This gives the protein CSVSPSDRDTTGELFF.

A single count supports this clone. CDR3 amino acids: CASSLVGLQETQYF. CDR3 coding DNA: TGTGCCAGCAGCTTGGTGGGACTCCAAGAGACCCAGTACTTC. The V gene is TRBV5-5, the J gene TRBJ2-5; TRBD2 is a possible D gene (6 bases). Trimming pared 0 bases from V and 1 base from J, leaving 7 bases between. This CDR3 comprises 14 residues. Germline loops: CDR1 SGHKS, CDR2 YYEKEE (reference sequence).

V and J are TRBV5-1 and TRBJ2-3, with a tentative D call TRBD2 (8 bases). V dropped 3 bases and J dropped 4 bases, with 18 bases sitting between them. The germline V gene has CDR1 SGHRS and CDR2 YFSETQ. The CDR3 length is 16 residues. The CDR3 loop reads CASSSPQGRGADTQYF. DNA for the CDR3: TGCGCCAGCAGCTCGCCACAGGGGCGGGGGGCAGATACGCAGTATTTT.

This rearrangement joins TRBV28 to TRBJ1-3; D might be TRBD1 (5 bases). Germline V gene data show CDR1 as MDHEN and CDR2 as SYDVKM. Trimming left V 5 bases short and J 0 bases short, with 17 bases between. The CDR3 loop spans 17 amino acids. The CDR3 nucleotides are TGTGCCAGCAGTCTAATACTGGACACGAGCTCTGGAAACACCATATATTTT. Its translation: CASSLILDTSSGNTIYF.

The rearrangement uses TRBV4-1 and TRBJ1-5; 7 bases match TRBD1. The trim removed 0 bases at V and 2 bases at J, leaving 1 base unmatched. The germline V gene has CDR1 MGHRA and CDR2 YSYEKL. The CDR3 runs 15 residues. The DNA for the CDR3 is TGCGCCAGCAGCCAAGAAACAGGGGGCAATCAGCCCCAGCATTTT. Translated: CASSQETGGNQPQHF.

The chain couples TRBV7-2 to TRBJ2-5, with 12 bases identical to TRBD2. Germline CDR1 is SGHTA and CDR2 is FQGNSA. After removal of 1 base from V and 0 bases from J, the junction contained 6 bases not matched to a gene. There are 18 residues in the CDR3. Here the CDR3 reads CASSLGASGGEYQETQYF. The CDR3 nucleotides read TGTGCCAGCAGCTTAGGGGCTAGCGGGGGGGAGTACCAAGAGACCCAGTACTTC.

This sequence joins TRBV11-2 and TRBJ2-1; 13 nucleotides align to TRBD2. J gave up 7 bases and V 5 bases, and 8 bases lay outside the gene matches. The germline V gene has CDR1 SGHAT and CDR2 FQNNGV. The CDR3 extends over 16 amino acids. This CDR3 is CASSPGLAGVGNEQFF. CDR3 coding DNA: TGTGCCAGCAGCCCAGGACTAGCGGGAGTTGGTAATGAGCAGTTCTTC.

This chain links TRBV7-2 with TRBJ1-6, with a tentative D call TRBD1 (5 bases). V was cut by 0 bases and J by 8 bases, with 20 bases left in between. The germline gives CDR1 SGHTA, CDR2 FQGNSA. The length of the CDR3 is 18 residues. As DNA, the CDR3 is TGTGCCAGCAGCTTAGCGCTCATTAGACAGACCTCCCATTCACCCCTCCACTTT. Translation gives CASSLALIRQTSHSPLHF. The variable domain in full, completed from reference TRBV7-2 and TRBJ1-6, reads GAGVSQSPSNKVTEKGKDVELRCDPISGHTALYWYRQSLGQGLEFLIYFQGNSAPDKSGLPSDRFSAERTGGSVSTLTIQRTQQEDSAVYLCASSLALIRQTSHSPLHFGNGTRLTVT.

The chain employs TRBV6-5 and TRBJ1-2; D unclear. Germline V lookup: CDR1 MNHEY, CDR2 SVGAGI. Trimming took off 6 bases at V and 8 bases at J, with 19 bases between the two ends. The CDR3 consists of 14 residues. The CDR3 loop reads CASRDYGVIAGYTF. The CDR3, as DNA: TGTGCCAGCAGAGACTACGGGGTAATCGCCGGCTACACCTTC.

The chain employs TRBV4-1 and TRBJ2-3; D is unresolved. The CDR3 spans 12 residues. Germline V lookup: CDR1 MGHRA, CDR2 YSYEKL. V gave up 1 base and J gave up 5 bases, with 4 bases separating them. The CDR3, as DNA: TGCGCCAGCAGCCAAGTTAGAGATACGCAGTATTTT. Translated, it gives CASSQVRDTQYF.

The chain links TRBV7-2 to TRBJ2-7; 7 bases line up with TRBD1. J lost 3 bases, V lost 5 bases, and 4 bases had no gene match. This CDR3 comprises 13 residues. Germline V gives CDR1 SGHTA, CDR2 FQGNSA. CDR3 coding DNA: TGTGCCAGCAGCCCCGACAGGGTCTACGAGCAGTACTTC. Residues: CASSPDRVYEQYF.

The V gene is TRBV5-1, the J gene TRBJ2-1; 12 bases are shared with TRBD1. This CDR3 region has 16 residues. In germline, CDR1 is SGHRS, CDR2 YFSETQ. V trimming: 4 bases; J trimming: 4 bases; junction bases outside the gene matches: 6. In DNA form, the CDR3 reads TGCGCCAGCAGCGAGGGGACAGGGGGCAAATACAATGAGCAGTTCTTC. Its protein product is CASSEGTGGKYNEQFF.